The 22 T cell receptor beta chains below all came from one sample that was sequenced in a study of molecular identifiers for immune sequencing clone quantification. TCRdb processed the PCR reads anew with MiXCR; each CDR3 protein has one entry. The repertoire includes 85,000 to 90,000 distinct CDR3 sequences, around 20% of them detected once, and roughly 0.85% sits in the top ten. The sequenced sample was naive CD8+ T cells from blood, with Jurkat cell RNA spiked in. Subset meaning: FACS-sorted CD8+CD4-CCR7+CD45RA+ naive T cells. The receptor set was obtained from a human donor in good health. Some libraries in this study had Jurkat cell RNA spiked in.

This clonotype has at least ten counts. This chain links TRBV19 with TRBJ2-7; D possibly corresponds to TRBD1 (5 bases). This CDR3 spans 12 amino acids. Trimming shortened V by 3 bases and J by 6 bases, and 9 bases separated the two germline ends. In germline, CDR1 is LNHDA, CDR2 SQIVND (reference sequence). The CDR3 loop is CASSMGQSEQYF. The CDR3 coding sequence is TGTGCCAGTAGTATGGGGCAATCCGAGCAGTACTTC.

This clonotype occurred many times. This chain uses TRBV28 with TRBJ2-3, with TRBD1 as a possible D gene (5 bases). Germline CDR1 MDHEN, CDR2 SYDVKM. This CDR3 is built from 15 residues. Trimming left V 6 bases short and J 2 bases short, with 15 bases between. The CDR3, as DNA: TGTGCCAGCAGCTTTAATTCAGGGTCCACAGATACGCAGTATTTT. Translating gives CASSFNSGSTDTQYF.

This clonotype has a count of ten or more. Germline and junction disagree at one end, which may indicate a read error. This CDR3 reads CAGSYSFASGDSTDTQYF. CDR3 bases: TGTGCCGGCAGTTACTCTTTTGCTAGCGGAGATAGCACAGATACGCAGTATTTT. The V gene is TRBV6-6, the J gene TRBJ2-3, with 7 bases that match TRBD2. The CDR3 loop spans 18 amino acids. Germline V gives CDR1 MNHNY, CDR2 SVGAGI (reference sequence).

This clonotype was seen repeatedly, ten times or more. The chain has TRBV7-9 and TRBJ2-4; weak D call: TRBD1 (6 bases). Trimming pared 0 bases from V and 3 bases from J, leaving 15 bases between. The CDR3 has 17 amino acids. The germline V gene encodes CDR1 SEHNR and CDR2 FQNEAQ (reference sequence). The CDR3 is CASSLAGAGVGKNIQYF. The CDR3 bases are TGTGCCAGCAGCTTAGCGGGGGCAGGGGTCGGCAAAAACATTCAGTACTTC.

About this clonotype itself: A much larger clone differs by one base, so this may be a read error. This chain links TRBV4-2 with TRBJ2-3; D not resolved. The V gene lost 4 bases and the J gene lost 0 bases, with 11 bases spanning the gap. There are 15 residues in the CDR3. CDR1 is LGHNA, CDR2 YNFKEQ, per germline. The CDR3 nucleotides read TGTGCCAGCAGCCGGACCCCGCGAAGCACAGATACGCAGTATTTT. It codes for CASSRTPRSTDTQYF.

This clonotype has more than one count but fewer than ten. This chain uses TRBV19 with TRBJ2-1; D is perhaps TRBD1 or TRBD2 (5 bases each). V gave up 5 bases and J gave up 4 bases, with 15 bases separating them. CDR1 and CDR2 (germline): LNHDA, SQIVND (reference sequence). The CDR3 is made up of 15 amino acids. This CDR3 reads CASSVGSRGYNEQFF. DNA for the CDR3: TGTGCCAGTAGTGTCGGATCGAGGGGATACAATGAGCAGTTCTTC.

This clonotype was seen repeatedly, ten times or more. A junction boundary mismatches the germline segment, possibly from a read error. This chain links TRBV7-9 with TRBJ2-3, with D perhaps TRBD2 (6 bases). In germline, CDR1 is SEHNR, CDR2 FQNEAQ (reference sequence). There are 9 residues in the CDR3. CDR3 nucleotide sequence: TGTGCCAGCAGCTTGGGGGAGGATTTT. It yields the protein CASSLGEDF.

Ten or more counts support this clonotype. The V and J genes are TRBV7-6 and TRBJ2-5; D is unresolved. This CDR3 is 14 amino acids long. Per the germline V gene, CDR1 is SGHVS and CDR2 is FNYEAQ. Trimming stripped 1 base from V and 1 base from J, with 7 bases between. The CDR3 loop is CASSLEQVQETQYF. The CDR3 bases are TGTGCCAGCAGCTTAGAACAAGTCCAAGAGACCCAGTACTTC.

A few counts support this clonotype. The chain employs TRBV18 and TRBJ2-1; 16 bases map to TRBD2. Germline V gene data show CDR1 as KGHSH and CDR2 as LQKENI. This CDR3 region has 17 residues. V dropped 3 bases and J dropped 5; count of bases not matched to a gene: 4. The CDR3 region has the DNA TGTGCCAGCTCACCGGGACTAGCGGGAGGGCCCCACAATGAGCAGTTCTTC. Translating gives CASSPGLAGGPHNEQFF.

To note about this clonotype: A much larger clonotype is one base distant, so this may be a read error. The chain has TRBV27 and TRBJ2-7; the match to TRBD2 covers 10 bases. Germline V gene sequence: CDR1 MNHEY, CDR2 SMNVEV (reference sequence). The V gene end was trimmed by 4 bases and the J gene end by 5 bases; junction bases not matched to a gene: 8. The CDR3 is 15 residues long. The CDR3 bases are TGTGCCAGCAGTTATCAAGCGGGAGGGGGTCACGAGCAGTACTTC. It yields the protein CASSYQAGGGHEQYF.

Ten or more counts support this clonotype. CDR3 nucleotide sequence: TGTGCCAGCAGTGACGGTAAGATGAACACTGAAGCTTTCTTT. Translating gives CASSDGKMNTEAFF. The chain joins TRBV2 to TRBJ1-1; D gene uncertain. Trimming removed 3 bases from V and 0 bases from J, with 8 bases in between. CDR1 is SNHLY, CDR2 FYNNEI, per germline. CDR3 length: 14 residues.

This clonotype has ten or more counts. The chain employs TRBV5-8 and TRBJ2-3; 9 nucleotides match TRBD1. The CDR3 runs to 15 residues. CDR1 SGHTS and CDR2 YDEGEE come from the germline V gene. The trim removed 5 bases at V and 3 bases at J, leaving 7 bases unmatched. The CDR3 DNA is TGTGCCAGCAGTTGGGGACAGGGACCGACAGATACGCAGTATTTT. Amino acid sequence: CASSWGQGPTDTQYF.

There are many counts of this clonotype. In nucleotides, the CDR3 is TGTGCCAGCAGCCCTCGACAGGGGGAAGTCGGGGAGCTGTTTTTT. It codes for CASSPRQGEVGELFF. V and J are TRBV7-6 and TRBJ2-2, with TRBD1 matching 9 bases. The length of the CDR3 is 15 residues. Germline V gene sequence: CDR1 SGHVS, CDR2 FNYEAQ. After removal of 5 bases from V and 7 bases from J, the junction contained 8 bases not matched to a gene.

The chain joins TRBV2 to TRBJ2-3; D tentatively reads TRBD1 or TRBD2 (5 bases each). Trimming pared 5 bases from V and 2 bases from J, leaving 14 bases between. Germline-derived CDR1 and CDR2 are SNHLY and FYNNEI. This CDR3 spans 15 amino acids. The CDR3 sequence: CASSKGDRNTDTQYF. In nucleotides, the CDR3 is TGTGCCAGCAGTAAAGGGGACCGAAACACAGATACGCAGTATTTT.

About this clonotype: It may be a read error: a sequence one base away is much more abundant. The J gene is TRBJ1-1, the V gene TRBV2, with D perhaps TRBD1 (5 bases). This CDR3 is built from 13 residues. Germline assignment: CDR1 SNHLY and CDR2 FYNNEI. V lost 7 bases and J lost 6, with 15 bases in between. The DNA for the CDR3 is TGTGCCAGCAAGCTGGGGGAAGGCGCTGAAGCTTTCTTT. Residues: CASKLGEGAEAFF.

This clonotype was seen many times. The chain combines TRBV4-1 with TRBJ1-6; D is unclear. CDR3 size: 16 residues. V lost 1 base and J lost 0, with 7 bases in between. Germline loops: CDR1 MGHRA, CDR2 YSYEKL. The CDR3 loop is CASSQVPASYNSPLHF. The CDR3 bases are TGCGCCAGCAGCCAAGTCCCAGCCTCCTATAATTCACCCCTCCACTTT.

This clonotype was found many times. The chain combines TRBV12-3 or TRBV12-4 with TRBJ1-1; tentatively, D is TRBD1 (6 bases). The CDR3 totals 13 residues. Trimming shortened V by 6 bases and J by 6 bases, and 14 bases separated the two germline ends. CDR3 loop: CASRFMGGPEAFF. Written as DNA, the CDR3 is TGTGCCAGCAGGTTTATGGGGGGCCCTGAAGCTTTCTTT.

This clonotype occurred many times. V is TRBV20-1 and J is TRBJ2-7, with D perhaps matching TRBD1 or TRBD2 (5 bases each). Trimming took 1 base from V and 3 from J, leaving 10 bases between them. The CDR3 extends over 13 amino acids. Germline V gene sequence: CDR1 DFQATT, CDR2 SNEGSKA (reference sequence). CDR3 nucleotide sequence: TGCAGTGCTAGAGGGGACGGGCGCTACGAGCAGTACTTC. This sequence encodes CSARGDGRYEQYF.

As for this clonotype: Just one base apart from a much larger clone, this may be a read error. The chain joins TRBV30 to TRBJ1-2; weak D call: TRBD1 (6 bases). V was clipped by 5 bases and J by 1 base, with 11 bases between them. Germline values: CDR1 GTSNPN, CDR2 SVGIG (reference sequence). The CDR3 extends over 13 amino acids. The CDR3 sequence is CAWDTGINYGYTF. DNA of the CDR3: TGTGCCTGGGACACAGGGATTAACTATGGCTACACCTTC. Based on the CDR3 plus reference TRBV30 and TRBJ1-2, the full variable domain is SQTIHQWPATLVQPVGSPLSLECTVEGTSNPNLYWYRQAAGRGLQLLFYSVGIGQISSEVPQNLSASRPQDRQFILSSKKLLLSDSGFYLCAWDTGINYGYTFGSGTRLTVV.

At least ten counts were recorded for this clonotype. This chain uses TRBV6-5 with TRBJ2-1, with D hard to call. Deletions cut 0 bases from V and 8 bases from J, with 11 bases between. CDR1 MNHEY and CDR2 SVGAGI come from the germline V gene. The CDR3 runs 14 residues. The CDR3 sequence: CASSYSRPQYEQFF. The CDR3 DNA reads as TGTGCCAGCAGTTACTCAAGGCCGCAATATGAGCAGTTCTTC.

This clonotype was picked up many times. This sequence joins TRBV3-1 and TRBJ2-3, with D perhaps being TRBD1 or TRBD2 (5 bases each). Per the germline V gene, CDR1 is LGHDT and CDR2 is YNNKEL (reference sequence). This CDR3 region has 14 residues. V lost 1 base and J 3 bases, leaving 8 bases between the germline ends. This CDR3 reads CASSQVGVTDTQYF. The CDR3 nucleotides are TGTGCCAGCAGCCAAGTGGGGGTTACAGATACGCAGTATTTT.

In regard to this clonotype: A much more abundant neighbour one base away suggests this may be a read error. The J gene is TRBJ1-4, the V gene TRBV7-8; D possibly corresponds to TRBD1 (5 bases). Germline V gene sequence: CDR1 SGHVS, CDR2 FQNEAQ. Trimming pared 2 bases from V and 2 bases from J, leaving 15 bases between. CDR3 length: 17 residues. DNA for the CDR3: TGTGCCAGCAGCTTACGGCCGGGGGGGAGGACTAATGAAAAACTGTTTTTT. Its protein product is CASSLRPGGRTNEKLFF.